This T cell receptor beta chain was profiled in a study of graft-versus-host responses after intestinal transplantation. Across the study: Multivisceral, liver-intestinal, or isolated intestinal transplants were performed in recipients.

Generated by immunoSEQ multiplex PCR, the TCRdb table keeps only in-frame clones and is missing some. The sample lists tens of thousands of clones; more than 90% were seen once. The sample holds one count of this clone. Its antigen is not identified. The CDR3 is made up of 16 amino acids. Trimming cost V 2 bases and J 0 bases, with 11 bases left between them. Germline V gives CDR1 MNHGY, CDR2 SAAAGT. Whole-study results and caveats: With peak circulating GvH clone levels came an association with early post-transplant HvG declines.

The source was unstimulated CD8+ T cells sorted from spleen or lymph node cells, collected before transplant. The chain couples TRBV6-8 to TRBJ1-5, with D unresolved. The TCR originated in a human donor who was the organ donor for an intestinal transplant. The CDR3 DNA follows: TGTGCCAGCAGTTACGATGGCGGTTATAGCAATCAGCCCCAGCATTTT. It yields the protein CASSYDGGYSNQPQHF.